A single sample is the source of the 24 T cell receptor beta chains below, sequenced in a study of T cells in Graves' hyperthyroidism and ophthalmopathy. RNA transcripts provided the source from which TCR beta CDR3 regions were amplified. The HTBI primer set served for first-round RT-PCR of the TCR CDR3. TCRdb reanalysed the multiplex PCR reads using MiXCR and keeps one entry per CDR3 protein. The profile shows some 620,000 distinct CDR3 sequences, 16% of them singletons. The material sequenced was blood. The receptors shown here come from a woman in her twenties or thirties with Graves' hyperthyroidism.

This clonotype occurred many times. The V call is TRBV20-1, the J call TRBJ2-7; D tentatively fits TRBD1 or TRBD2 (5 bases each). The CDR3 loop spans 14 amino acids. The germline CDR1 and CDR2 sequences are DFQATT and SNEGSKA (reference sequence). The ends were cut back, 5 bases at V and 2 bases at J, with 16 bases in the middle. CDR3 protein: CSAYKEGRPYEQYF. In nucleotides, the CDR3 is TGCAGTGCTTACAAAGAGGGACGCCCCTACGAGCAGTACTTC.

The chain couples TRBV3-1 to TRBJ2-1; maybe TRBD2 (5 bases). Per the germline V gene, CDR1 is LGHDT and CDR2 is YNNKEL (reference sequence). V shed 0 bases and J shed 6 bases, with 18 bases lying between them. The CDR3 consists of 17 residues. In DNA form, the CDR3 reads TGTGCCAGCAGCCAAGATCGGATCACTAGTGTCGGCAATGAGCAGTTCTTC. It is translated as CASSQDRITSVGNEQFF.

This clonotype was found a few times. V is TRBV6-2 or TRBV6-3 and J is TRBJ2-5; D is uncertain. V lost 2 bases to trimming and J lost 11 bases, with 12 bases between them. The CDR3 totals 12 residues. Germline CDR1 reads MNHEY; CDR2 reads SVGEGT. CDR3 region: CASSYIREGQYF. The CDR3 DNA is TGTGCCAGCAGTTACATTAGGGAAGGACAGTACTTC.

This clonotype has ten or more counts. A junction end diverges from the germline sequence, so it may reflect a read error. The chain recombines TRBV28 with TRBJ1-1; TRBD1 might be the D (6 bases). Germline V lookup: CDR1 MDHEN, CDR2 SYDVKM. The CDR3 spans 14 residues. CDR3 nucleotides: TGTACCAGCAGCCTACTCAACAGGGCGGCTGAAGCTTTCTTT. Translated: CTSSLLNRAAEAFF.

Worth noting for this clonotype: Relative to the germline gene, one junction end is altered; a read error may explain this. V gene TRBV13 combines with J gene TRBJ2-3, with D possibly being TRBD1 (5 bases). From germline, CDR1 is PRHDT and CDR2 FYEKMQ (reference sequence). The CDR3 covers 16 residues. The CDR3 is CASGLEPPEGADTQYF. As DNA, the CDR3 is TGTGCCAGCGGCTTAGAGCCTCCCGAAGGGGCAGATACGCAGTATTTT. Full variable domain (missing parts from reference TRBV13 and TRBJ2-3): AAGVIQSPRHLIKEKRETATLKCYPIPRHDTVYWYQQGPGQDPQFLISFYEKMQSDKGSIPDRFSAQQFSDYHSELNMSSLELGDSALYFCASGLEPPEGADTQYFGPGTRLTVL.

This clonotype was seen more than once but under ten times. The V gene is TRBV9, the J gene TRBJ2-1; D possibly corresponds to TRBD2 (5 bases). Trimming left V 0 bases short and J 6 bases short, with 13 bases between. The CDR3 extends over 15 amino acids. CDR1 and CDR2 from the germline V gene are SGDLS and YYNGEE. The CDR3, as DNA: TGTGCCAGCAGCGTAGGGGAGTGGCGGACCAATGAGCAGTTCTTC. It specifies CASSVGEWRTNEQFF. The variable domain in full, with the rest retrieved from reference TRBV9 and TRBJ2-1, is DSGVTQTPKHLITATGQRVTLRCSPRSGDLSVYWYQQSLDQGLQFLIQYYNGEERAKGNILERFSAQQFPDLHSELNLSSLELGDSALYFCASSVGEWRTNEQFFGPGTRLTVL.

Ten or more counts support this clonotype. The chain couples TRBV2 to TRBJ2-7; 7 nucleotides agree with TRBD1. Germline V CDR1 and CDR2: SNHLY, FYNNEI. The J segment lost 5 bases and the V segment lost 3 bases, leaving 16 bases of the junction unmatched. This CDR3 contains 17 residues. The CDR3 is CASSDPSTTGFDHEQYF. CDR3 nucleotide sequence: TGTGCCAGCAGTGATCCCTCTACGACAGGGTTCGACCACGAGCAGTACTTC.

The chain carries TRBV5-1 and TRBJ1-4; a weak D match, TRBD1 (5 bases). Trimming left V 1 base short and J 8 bases short, with 12 bases between. Per the germline V gene, CDR1 is SGHRS and CDR2 is YFSETQ. The CDR3 consists of 14 residues. The CDR3 sequence: CASSLYGDGEKLFF. As DNA, the CDR3 is TGCGCCAGCAGCTTGTATGGGGACGGGGAAAAACTGTTTTTT.

The rearrangement links TRBV25-1 to TRBJ2-1; the match to TRBD1 covers 8 bases. Germline CDR1 and CDR2: MGHDK and SYGVNS. V lost 7 bases, J lost 4 bases, and 12 bases stayed unmatched. The CDR3 totals 16 residues. Here the CDR3 DNA reads TGTGCCAGCAACAACCAGGGGGCCGAATTGTACAATGAGCAGTTCTTC. It is translated as CASNNQGAELYNEQFF.

This clonotype was observed at least ten times. J is TRBJ2-1 and V is TRBV2, with a tentative D call TRBD2 (6 bases). The CDR3 contains 13 residues. Trimming pared 0 bases from V and 8 bases from J, leaving 8 bases between. The germline V gene encodes CDR1 SNHLY and CDR2 FYNNEI. CDR3 sequence reads: CASSEASGDEQFF. CDR3 nucleotide sequence: TGTGCCAGCAGTGAAGCGTCGGGGGATGAGCAGTTCTTC.

This clonotype was seen at least ten times. The V call is TRBV15, the J call TRBJ2-7; the match to TRBD2 covers 12 bases. Germline V lookup: CDR1 LNHNV, CDR2 YYDKDF (reference sequence). V lost 3 bases, J lost 3 bases, and 3 bases stayed unmatched. CDR3 length equals 15 residues. As DNA, the CDR3 is TGTGCCACCAGCAGGACTAGCGGGAGAGACTACGAGCAGTACTTC. Protein sequence: CATSRTSGRDYEQYF.

This clonotype was recorded at least ten times. The chain has TRBV6-1 and TRBJ2-7; 7 bases are shared with TRBD2. J lost 7 bases, V lost 5 bases, and 8 bases had no gene match. The CDR3 is 13 amino acids. Looked up from germline, CDR1 is MNHNS and CDR2 is SASEGT. This CDR3 is CASSPSLALEQYF. For the CDR3, the DNA is TGTGCCAGCAGTCCCTCACTAGCGCTTGAGCAGTACTTC.

J is TRBJ1-5 and V is TRBV30; D is ambiguous. Per germline, CDR1 GTSNPN and CDR2 SVGIG (reference sequence). Trimming took off 3 bases at V and 3 bases at J, with 21 bases between the two ends. The CDR3 is 17 residues long. In DNA, the CDR3 is TGTGCCTGGAGCGTGCGATTTCTTCTAATCATCAATCAGCCCCAGCATTTT. Amino acids: CAWSVRFLLIINQPQHF. Together with reference TRBV30 and TRBJ1-5, the CDR3 gives the full variable domain: SQTIHQWPATLVQPVGSPLSLECTVEGTSNPNLYWYRQAAGRGLQLLFYSVGIGQISSEVPQNLSASRPQDRQFILSSKKLLLSDSGFYLCAWSVRFLLIINQPQHFGDGTRLSIL.

This clonotype was recorded a few times. This rearrangement joins TRBV2 to TRBJ1-1, with 8 bases identical to TRBD1. This CDR3 is 15 amino acids long. With 5 bases clipped from V and 5 bases from J, the junction kept 10 bases outside the gene matches. Germline V gene data show CDR1 as SNHLY and CDR2 as FYNNEI. The CDR3 region is CASSIQGGGKTEAFF. The CDR3 DNA sequence: TGTGCCAGCAGTATACAGGGGGGGGGCAAAACTGAAGCTTTCTTT.

This clonotype was detected many times. The genes are TRBV28 and TRBJ2-1, with 10 bases identical to TRBD1. This CDR3 contains 16 residues. After removal of 6 bases from V and 4 bases from J, the junction contained 9 bases not matched to a gene. Germline CDR1 MDHEN, CDR2 SYDVKM. This CDR3 is CASSVSRDRGYNEQFF. DNA of the CDR3: TGTGCCAGCAGCGTCTCTAGGGACAGGGGTTACAATGAGCAGTTCTTC.

Ten or more counts support this clonotype. The rearrangement uses TRBV2 and TRBJ2-1; D call uncertain. Between the trimmed V and J ends, which lost 2 bases and 4 bases, there was a span of 21 bases. CDR3 length equals 18 residues. In germline, CDR1 is SNHLY, CDR2 FYNNEI. CDR3 nucleotides: TGTGCCAGCAGTGAAACGACCAGATCTGGGCGATTATACAATGAGCAGTTCTTC. Protein product: CASSETTRSGRLYNEQFF.

The rearrangement joins TRBV6-1 to TRBJ1-1, with TRBD1 matching over 9 bases. Trimming removed 5 bases from V and 4 bases from J; junction bases left unmatched: 5. The CDR3 has 14 amino acids. Per germline, CDR1 MNHNS and CDR2 SASEGT. The chain's CDR3 is CASSWGQGTTEAFF. The CDR3 coding sequence is TGTGCCAGCAGTTGGGGACAGGGCACCACTGAAGCTTTCTTT.

The rearrangement joins TRBV7-2 to TRBJ1-2, with 7 bases that match TRBD1. From germline, CDR1 is SGHTA and CDR2 FQGNSA. The trim removed 2 bases at V and 7 bases at J, leaving 7 bases unmatched. This CDR3 is 14 amino acids long. Here the CDR3 DNA reads TGTGCCAGCAGCTTACGGACCCAGGGGGGTGGCTACACCTTC. Translation: CASSLRTQGGGYTF.

The J gene is TRBJ2-1, the V gene TRBV7-9; 12 bases are shared with TRBD2. Unmatched junction bases numbered 3, after V lost 5 bases and J lost 7 bases. The CDR3 is made up of 14 amino acids. The V gene's germline CDR1 is SEHNR and CDR2 FQNEAQ (reference sequence). CDR3 sequence: CASSPTSGRNEQFF. Written as DNA, the CDR3 is TGTGCCAGCAGCCCGACTAGCGGGAGAAATGAGCAGTTCTTC.

This chain connects TRBV5-1 to TRBJ2-3; perhaps TRBD2 as D (6 bases). The CDR3 loop spans 13 amino acids. V lost 7 bases to trimming and J lost 1 base, with 10 bases between them. Looked up from germline, CDR1 is SGHRS and CDR2 is YFSETQ. CDR3 protein: CASGVAGTDTQYF. DNA for the CDR3: TGCGCCAGCGGGGTAGCGGGCACAGATACGCAGTATTTT.

Only a few counts were recorded for this clonotype. This chain connects TRBV7-2 to TRBJ2-1; 7 bases agree with TRBD2. The length of the CDR3 is 13 residues. Unmatched junction bases numbered 4, after V lost 1 base and J lost 10 bases. Germline V gene data show CDR1 as SGHTA and CDR2 as FQGNSA. In DNA, the CDR3 is TGTGCCAGCAGCTTAGGGCGGACTAGAGAGCAGTTCTTC. Protein sequence: CASSLGRTREQFF. The full variable domain, in which reference TRBV7-2 and TRBJ2-1 provide the parts outside the CDR3, is GAGVSQSPSNKVTEKGKDVELRCDPISGHTALYWYRQSLGQGLEFLIYFQGNSAPDKSGLPSDRFSAERTGGSVSTLTIQRTQQEDSAVYLCASSLGRTREQFFGPGTRLTVL.

The table lists this clonotype with many counts. J is TRBJ2-7 and V is TRBV28; possibly TRBD1 for D (6 bases). V was clipped by 6 bases and J by 2 bases, with 17 bases between them. The CDR3 is 15 residues long. Germline lookup yields CDR1 MDHEN and CDR2 SYDVKM. This CDR3 is CASRFSGQGTYEQYF. The DNA for the CDR3 is TGTGCCAGCAGGTTCAGTGGGCAGGGGACCTACGAGCAGTACTTC.

The rearrangement uses TRBV20-1 and TRBJ2-3; D is undetermined. Trimming left V 6 bases short and J 2 bases short, with 15 bases between. This CDR3 is 14 amino acids long. Germline CDR1 DFQATT, CDR2 SNEGSKA (reference sequence). The CDR3 here is CSASQAPYTDTQYF. In DNA, the CDR3 is TGCAGTGCCAGTCAAGCACCCTACACAGATACGCAGTATTTT.

This clonotype was counted ten times or more. The DNA of the CDR3 is TGTGCCAGCAGCTTAGTGCACGTTGATCCCTTCATTCCTCAAGAGACCCAGTACTTC. Its translation is CASSLVHVDPFIPQETQYF. This chain connects TRBV11-2 to TRBJ2-5; D gene unclear. V was trimmed by 1 base and J by 2 bases, leaving 23 bases between them. CDR3 length: 19 amino acids. The V gene's germline CDR1 is SGHAT and CDR2 FQNNGV.